The 32 T cell receptor beta chains given below trace back to one sample, sequenced in a study of T cell repertoires in cytomegalovirus infection. These receptors' antigens are unknown. Via MiXCR, TCRdb re-called the reads, giving one row per CDR3 protein. The sample lists under 500,000 distinct CDR3 sequences, approximately 42% occurring once. Sequences were derived from cultured PBMCs, sampled from culture after CMV antigen stimulation. The receptors derive from a human donor in good health (CMV status not recorded). Some clones in this sample may be carry-over from other donors' samples.

The chain joins TRBV6-5 to TRBJ2-5; D gene uncertain. This CDR3 region has 14 residues. Germline V gene data show CDR1 as MNHEY and CDR2 as SVGAGI. The V gene lost 6 bases and the J gene lost 5 bases, with 16 bases spanning the gap. Written as DNA, the CDR3 is TGTGCCAGCAGAAGACACCGTTTTCGCGAGACCCAGTACTTC. As protein: CASRRHRFRETQYF.

The J gene is TRBJ1-3, the V gene TRBV28, with 9 bases lining up with TRBD1. The CDR3 extends over 15 amino acids. V trimming: 5 bases; J trimming: 4 bases; junction bases outside the gene matches: 6. The germline V gene has CDR1 MDHEN and CDR2 SYDVKM. CDR3 loop: CASSRTGAVGNTIYF. The CDR3 DNA is TGTGCCAGCAGTCGGACAGGGGCAGTAGGAAACACCATATATTTT.

Here the CDR3 reads CASSQDMGSSYEQYF. CDR3 nucleotides: TGCGCCAGCAGCCAAGATATGGGTTCCTCCTACGAGCAGTACTTC. The J gene is TRBJ2-7, the V gene TRBV4-3; D unresolved. V lost 0 bases and J 0 bases, leaving 9 bases between the germline ends. The CDR3 is made up of 15 amino acids. Germline values: CDR1 LGHNA, CDR2 YSLEER.

This rearrangement joins TRBV9 to TRBJ1-1; maybe TRBD1 (5 bases). The germline gives CDR1 SGDLS, CDR2 YYNGEE. This CDR3 spans 11 amino acids. V was clipped by 7 bases and J by 4 bases, with 8 bases between them. CDR3 DNA sequence: TGTGCCAGCGGGGGGGTCACTGAAGCTTTCTTT. Amino acid sequence: CASGGVTEAFF.

Only a few counts were recorded for this clonotype. The chain employs TRBV6-6 and TRBJ2-1; tentatively, D is TRBD1 (5 bases). Looked up from germline, CDR1 is MNHNY and CDR2 is SVGAGI (reference sequence). This CDR3 comprises 17 residues. The ends were cut back, 6 bases at V and 0 bases at J, with 18 bases in the middle. CDR3 region: CASRTHLGASSYNEQFF. The CDR3 DNA is TGTGCCAGCAGGACCCATTTAGGGGCGAGCTCCTACAATGAGCAGTTCTTC.

The chain recombines TRBV29-1 with TRBJ2-1, with D unclear. Trimming shortened V by 0 bases and J by 0 bases, and 3 bases separated the two germline ends. Looked up from germline, CDR1 is SQVTM and CDR2 is ANQGSEA. CDR3 size: 13 residues. The CDR3 protein is CSVEEYSYNEQFF. In DNA form, the CDR3 reads TGCAGCGTTGAAGAGTACTCCTACAATGAGCAGTTCTTC.

The CDR3 DNA sequence: TGTGCCAGCAGCTTGCTAAGGGGGCTGGGAGAAAAACTGTTTTTT. Amino acids: CASSLLRGLGEKLFF. The chain employs TRBV7-2 and TRBJ1-4; TRBD1 agrees at 7 bases. J gave up 8 bases and V 3 bases, and 9 bases lay outside the gene matches. CDR3 length: 15 residues. Germline V CDR1 and CDR2: SGHTA, FQGNSA.

This sequence joins TRBV6-5 and TRBJ2-5, with D maybe TRBD1 (5 bases). This CDR3 has 13 amino acids. V was cut by 0 bases and J by 5 bases, with 7 bases left in between. CDR1 and CDR2 from the germline V gene are MNHEY and SVGAGI. The chain's CDR3 is CASSYSGRETQYF. CDR3 coding DNA: TGTGCCAGCAGTTACTCGGGGCGGGAGACCCAGTACTTC.

The V and J genes are TRBV7-2 and TRBJ1-4, with D perhaps TRBD1 (5 bases). Germline V gene data show CDR1 as SGHTA and CDR2 as FQGNSA. The CDR3 runs 16 residues. V was clipped by 3 bases and J by 4 bases, with 15 bases between them. CDR3 nucleotide sequence: TGTGCCAGCAGCTTCGTCCAGGGTGGGGGTAATGAAAAACTGTTTTTT. It yields the protein CASSFVQGGGNEKLFF.

This clonotype was found many times. CDR3 sequence: CASSLGGSKSNTGELFF. The CDR3 bases are TGTGCCAGCAGCTTAGGCGGGAGTAAGTCCAACACCGGGGAGCTGTTTTTT. This sequence joins TRBV7-2 and TRBJ2-2; 7 bases line up with TRBD2. V dropped 1 base and J dropped 2; count of bases not matched to a gene: 7. Germline V gene sequence: CDR1 SGHTA, CDR2 FQGNSA. This CDR3 is built from 17 residues.

The chain carries TRBV12-3 or TRBV12-4 and TRBJ2-1; D is uncertain. The CDR3 contains 12 residues. The V end lost 2 bases, the J end lost 9 bases, and 8 bases lay between the germline ends. The CDR3 DNA reads TGTGCCAGCAGTTTAACTCCGTCTGAGCAGTTCTTC. Its protein product is CASSLTPSEQFF.

This clonotype appeared a few times. The CDR3 loop is CASRDSAGYNSPLHF. The CDR3, as DNA: TGTGCCAGCAGGGACAGTGCGGGTTATAATTCACCCCTCCACTTT. The chain employs TRBV2 and TRBJ1-6, with TRBD1 as a possible D gene (6 bases). The CDR3 consists of 15 residues. With 6 bases removed from V and 4 bases from J, the gap between germline ends came to 13 bases. CDR1 and CDR2 (germline): SNHLY, FYNNEI. Variable domain in full (rest from reference TRBV2 and TRBJ1-6): EPEVTQTPSHQVTQMGQEVILRCVPISNHLYFYWYRQILGQKVEFLVSFYNNEISEKSEIFDDQFSVERPDGSNFTLKIRSTKLEDSAMYFCASRDSAGYNSPLHFGNGTRLTVT.

In this sample, this clonotype turned up a few times. The gene calls are TRBV7-2 and TRBJ2-7; D gene ambiguous. The germline gives CDR1 SGHTA, CDR2 FQGNSA. This CDR3 has 13 amino acids. Deletions cut 1 base from V and 6 bases from J, with 10 bases between. Written as DNA, the CDR3 is TGTGCCAGCAGCTTAGTACCTCTCGGCGAGCAGTACTTC. This sequence encodes CASSLVPLGEQYF.

The table lists this clonotype with a few counts. This chain joins TRBV15 and TRBJ1-6; D perhaps matches TRBD1 (6 bases). There are 20 residues in the CDR3. Germline-derived CDR1 and CDR2 are LNHNV and YYDKDF (reference sequence). V was cut by 3 bases and J by 0 bases, with 21 bases left in between. The CDR3 protein is CATSRRITVGASSYNSPLHF. The CDR3 coding sequence is TGTGCCACCAGCAGGCGCATCACTGTGGGGGCAAGCTCCTATAATTCACCCCTCCACTTT.

V is TRBV5-1 and J is TRBJ2-1; TRBD1 matches at 9 bases. The length of the CDR3 is 16 residues. The J segment lost 8 bases and the V segment lost 0 bases, leaving 9 bases of the junction unmatched. Germline V CDR1 and CDR2: SGHRS, YFSETQ. The CDR3 sequence is CASSLATGTGFDEQFF. Written as DNA, the CDR3 is TGCGCCAGCAGCTTGGCCACCGGGACAGGGTTCGATGAGCAGTTCTTC.

The CDR3 spells CASSRQGGNTGELFF. As DNA, the CDR3 is TGTGCCAGCAGTAGACAGGGGGGGAACACCGGGGAGCTGTTTTTT. The chain links TRBV6-1 to TRBJ2-2; 9 nucleotides line up with TRBD1. Germline V gene data show CDR1 as MNHNS and CDR2 as SASEGT. There are 15 residues in the CDR3. Losses at the gene ends were 5 bases for V and 1 base for J; bases not matched to a gene: 2.

The J gene is TRBJ2-3, the V gene TRBV10-3; 8 bases fit TRBD2. Trimming cost V 8 bases and J 0 bases; bases outside gene matches: 13. CDR3 length: 17 residues. Germline assignment: CDR1 ENHRY and CDR2 SYGVKD. The CDR3 bases are TGTGCCATCCGCCCGGGGTGGCGGGGGGCCAGCACAGATACGCAGTATTTT. Translation gives CAIRPGWRGASTDTQYF.

The V gene is TRBV12-3 or TRBV12-4, the J gene TRBJ1-2; D is unclear. The V gene lost 3 bases and the J gene lost 1 base, with 12 bases spanning the gap. CDR3 length: 15 amino acids. The CDR3 protein is CASSFEGYHNYGYTF. The CDR3 nucleotides are TGTGCCAGCAGTTTTGAGGGCTACCATAACTATGGCTACACCTTC.

The rearrangement joins TRBV11-2 to TRBJ2-7; unclear D gene. The V and J ends lost 1 base and 3 bases respectively, with 13 bases between them. The CDR3 extends over 15 amino acids. The V gene's germline CDR1 is SGHAT and CDR2 FQNNGV. The CDR3 nucleotides read TGTGCCAGCAGCTTAGTATCTATCGCGATCTACGAGCAGTACTTC. Protein product: CASSLVSIAIYEQYF.

V gene TRBV20-1 combines with J gene TRBJ2-5; D is perhaps TRBD1 or TRBD2 (5 bases each). The CDR3 contains 14 residues. V was cut by 4 bases and J by 4 bases, with 16 bases left in between. Germline CDR1 DFQATT, CDR2 SNEGSKA (reference sequence). CDR3 DNA sequence: TGCAGTGCTAAGATGAGGGGCTGGGGAGAGACCCAGTACTTC. Amino acid sequence: CSAKMRGWGETQYF.

In this sample, this clonotype turned up once. This chain joins TRBV28 and TRBJ1-1; D possibly corresponds to TRBD1 (5 bases). The V and J ends lost 3 bases and 5 bases respectively, with 16 bases between them. This CDR3 contains 15 residues. CDR1 MDHEN and CDR2 SYDVKM come from the germline V gene. The CDR3 DNA reads as TGTGCCAGCAGTTTGCCCGGGACCCTGGGGACTGAAGCTTTCTTT. Its protein is CASSLPGTLGTEAFF.

This sequence joins TRBV2 and TRBJ1-2; no firm D call. The CDR3 totals 11 residues. Germline CDR1 reads SNHLY; CDR2 reads FYNNEI. Trimming stripped 11 bases from V and 7 bases from J, with 14 bases between. CDR3 residues: CAEWAGSGYTF. The CDR3 DNA follows: TGTGCCGAGTGGGCCGGGAGTGGCTACACCTTC. Combining the CDR3 with reference TRBV2 and TRBJ1-2 gives the whole variable domain EPEVTQTPSHQVTQMGQEVILRCVPISNHLYFYWYRQILGQKVEFLVSFYNNEISEKSEIFDDQFSVERPDGSNFTLKIRSTKLEDSAMYFCAEWAGSGYTFGSGTRLTVV.

Regarding this clonotype: A much larger clone is a single base away; this may be a read error. The V and J genes are TRBV7-8 and TRBJ2-5; 7 bases match TRBD1. Germline V gene sequence: CDR1 SGHVS, CDR2 FQNEAQ. This CDR3 has 13 amino acids. The V segment lost 4 bases and the J segment 7 bases; nucleotides outside the gene matches: 6. CDR3 nucleotide sequence: TGTGCCAGCAGCTCACAGGGGAAGGGGACCCAGTACTTC. Protein sequence: CASSSQGKGTQYF.

The V and J genes are TRBV14 and TRBJ2-3; 9 nucleotides agree with TRBD2. Germline V gene sequence: CDR1 SGHDN, CDR2 FVKESK. Losses at the gene ends were 5 bases for V and 6 bases for J; bases not matched to a gene: 6. This CDR3 contains 14 residues. CDR3 sequence (DNA): TGTGCCAGCAGCGACCCTAGCGGGACGGATACGCAGTATTTT. It codes for CASSDPSGTDTQYF.

The V and J genes are TRBV12-3 or TRBV12-4 and TRBJ2-2; tentatively, D is TRBD2 (5 bases). The CDR3 covers 11 residues. The V end lost 8 bases, the J end lost 7 bases, and 8 bases lay between the germline ends. CDR3 DNA: TGTGCCAGCGAAGGAGGCGGGGAGCTGTTTTTT. Its protein is CASEGGGELFF.

The rearrangement uses TRBV28 and TRBJ1-1; TRBD1 matches at 7 bases. J lost 1 base, V lost 8 bases, and 13 bases had no gene match. Germline loops: CDR1 MDHEN, CDR2 SYDVKM. CDR3 length equals 16 residues. CDR3 sequence: CASLDPTGTENTEAFF. In nucleotides, the CDR3 is TGTGCCAGCCTTGACCCAACCGGGACAGAGAACACTGAAGCTTTCTTT.

The chain links TRBV6-5 to TRBJ1-3; no firm D call. Germline CDR1 is MNHEY and CDR2 is SVGAGI. The CDR3 loop spans 15 amino acids. The ends were cut back, 7 bases at V and 7 bases at J, with 20 bases in the middle. The CDR3 sequence is CASTVMVTNSNTIYF. The DNA of the CDR3 is TGTGCCAGCACGGTGATGGTCACGAATTCGAACACCATATATTTT.

This clonotype was seen a handful of times. The chain employs TRBV7-6 and TRBJ2-1; possible D gene TRBD1, 6 bases. The CDR3 is 15 amino acids. CDR1 and CDR2 (germline): SGHVS, FNYEAQ. V lost 1 base and J 8 bases, leaving 15 bases between the germline ends. The CDR3 sequence is CASSLEPGAGYEQFF. As DNA, the CDR3 is TGTGCCAGCAGCTTAGAACCAGGGGCTGGCTATGAGCAGTTCTTC.

V and J are TRBV7-6 and TRBJ2-5; 7 bases match TRBD2. CDR1 and CDR2 from the germline V gene are SGHVS and FNYEAQ. There are 15 residues in the CDR3. Trimming cost V 5 bases and J 4 bases; bases outside gene matches: 10. The CDR3 region is CASSPQPGGGETQYF. The CDR3 DNA sequence: TGTGCCAGCAGCCCCCAGCCGGGGGGTGGAGAGACCCAGTACTTC.

This clonotype showed up just a few times. The J gene is TRBJ1-2, the V gene TRBV7-2; D is uncertain. CDR3 length: 14 residues. CDR1 is SGHTA, CDR2 FQGNSA, per germline. V lost 5 bases and J 8 bases, leaving 18 bases between the germline ends. The CDR3 DNA reads as TGTGCCAGCAGCCCCGACCCCGGACTGGGCGGCTACACCTTC. Translating gives CASSPDPGLGGYTF. The whole variable domain, filled in from reference TRBV7-2 and TRBJ1-2, reads GAGVSQSPSNKVTEKGKDVELRCDPISGHTALYWYRQSLGQGLEFLIYFQGNSAPDKSGLPSDRFSAERTGGSVSTLTIQRTQQEDSAVYLCASSPDPGLGGYTFGSGTRLTVV.

The chain is built from TRBV2 and TRBJ1-1; possible D gene TRBD1, 5 bases. CDR1 is SNHLY, CDR2 FYNNEI, per germline. This CDR3 is 13 amino acids long. V was clipped by 9 bases and J by 0 bases, with 11 bases between them. CDR3 loop: CASRRELNTEAFF. CDR3 in DNA: TGTGCCAGTCGCAGGGAGTTGAACACTGAAGCTTTCTTT.

Remarks on this clonotype: One base away lies a much larger clone, so this may be a sequencing read error. The rearrangement uses TRBV5-4 and TRBJ1-1; D is unresolved. CDR1 and CDR2 from the germline V gene are SGHNT and YYREEE (reference sequence). This CDR3 comprises 13 residues. V was shortened by 2 bases and J by 2 bases, with 7 bases between the two germline ends. CDR3 in DNA: TGTGCCAGCAGCTTCGAGAGAAACACTGAAGCTTTCTTT. This codes for CASSFERNTEAFF.